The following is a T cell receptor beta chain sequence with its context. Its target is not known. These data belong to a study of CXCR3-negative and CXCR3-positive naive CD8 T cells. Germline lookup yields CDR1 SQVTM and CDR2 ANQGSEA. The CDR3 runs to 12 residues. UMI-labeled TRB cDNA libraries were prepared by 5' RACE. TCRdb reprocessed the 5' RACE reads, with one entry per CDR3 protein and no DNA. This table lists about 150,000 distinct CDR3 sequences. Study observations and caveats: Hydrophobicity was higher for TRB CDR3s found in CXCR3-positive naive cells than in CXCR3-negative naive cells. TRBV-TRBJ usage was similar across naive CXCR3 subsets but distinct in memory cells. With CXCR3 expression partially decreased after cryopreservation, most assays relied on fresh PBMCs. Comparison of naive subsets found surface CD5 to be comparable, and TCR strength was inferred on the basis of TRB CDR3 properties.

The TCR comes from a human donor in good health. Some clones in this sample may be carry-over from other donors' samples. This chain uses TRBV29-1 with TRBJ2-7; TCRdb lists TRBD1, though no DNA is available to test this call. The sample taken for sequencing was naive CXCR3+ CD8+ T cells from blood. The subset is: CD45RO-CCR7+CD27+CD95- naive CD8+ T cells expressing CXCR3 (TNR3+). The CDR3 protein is CSVGAGGGEQYF.